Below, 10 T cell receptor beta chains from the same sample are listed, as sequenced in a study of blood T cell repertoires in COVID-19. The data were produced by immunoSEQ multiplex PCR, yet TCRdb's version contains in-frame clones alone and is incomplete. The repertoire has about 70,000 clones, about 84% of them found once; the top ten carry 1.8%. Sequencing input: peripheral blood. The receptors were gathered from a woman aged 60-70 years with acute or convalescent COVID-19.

The CDR3 DNA follows: TGTGCCAGCAGCTCATACGGACTAGCGGTAACAGAGACCCAGTACTTC. This gives the protein CASSSYGLAVTETQYF. The chain joins TRBV9 to TRBJ2-5; TRBD2 agrees at 10 bases. V lost 4 bases and J lost 4; bases outside the gene matches: 10. CDR1 is SGDLS, CDR2 YYNGEE, per germline. This CDR3 is built from 16 residues.

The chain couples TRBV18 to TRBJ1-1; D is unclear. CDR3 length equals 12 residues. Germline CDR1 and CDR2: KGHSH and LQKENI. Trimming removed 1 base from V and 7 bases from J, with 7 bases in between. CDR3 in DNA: TGTGCCAGCTCACCACGAGGAATTGAAGCTTTCTTT. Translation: CASSPRGIEAFF.

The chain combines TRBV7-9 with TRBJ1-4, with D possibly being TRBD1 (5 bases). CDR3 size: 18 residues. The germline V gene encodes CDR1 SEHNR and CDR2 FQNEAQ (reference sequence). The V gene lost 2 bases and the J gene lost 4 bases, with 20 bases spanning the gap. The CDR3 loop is CASSLSGAAGRFNEKLFF. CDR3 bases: TGTGCCAGCAGCTTAAGCGGGGCTGCTGGGAGGTTTAATGAAAAACTGTTTTTT.

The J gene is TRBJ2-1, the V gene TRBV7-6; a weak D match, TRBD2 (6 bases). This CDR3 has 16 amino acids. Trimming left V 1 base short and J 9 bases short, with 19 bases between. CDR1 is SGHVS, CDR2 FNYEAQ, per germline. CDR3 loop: CASSLVVGGTSSEQFF. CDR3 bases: TGTGCCAGCAGCTTAGTTGTGGGAGGCACTTCCAGTGAGCAGTTCTTC.

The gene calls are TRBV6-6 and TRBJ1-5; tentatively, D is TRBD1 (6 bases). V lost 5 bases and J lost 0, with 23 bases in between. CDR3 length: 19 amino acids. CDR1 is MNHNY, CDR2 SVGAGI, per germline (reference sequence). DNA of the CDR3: TGTGCCAGCAGTCGGTCCGGGGACACCTACCTTTATAGCAATCAGCCCCAGCATTTT. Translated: CASSRSGDTYLYSNQPQHF.

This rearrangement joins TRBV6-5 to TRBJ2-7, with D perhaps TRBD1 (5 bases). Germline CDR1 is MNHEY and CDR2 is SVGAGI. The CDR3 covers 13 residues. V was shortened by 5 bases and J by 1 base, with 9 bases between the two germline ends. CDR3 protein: CASSQGLSYEQYF. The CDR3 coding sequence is TGTGCCAGCAGTCAGGGCTTATCCTACGAGCAGTACTTC.

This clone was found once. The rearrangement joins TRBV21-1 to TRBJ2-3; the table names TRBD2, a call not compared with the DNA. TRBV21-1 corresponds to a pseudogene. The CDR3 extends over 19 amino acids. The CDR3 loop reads CASSKEKGLAGGLVDTQYF. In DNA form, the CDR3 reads TGTGCCAGCAGCAAAGAAAAAGGACTAGCGGGAGGGCTGGTAGATACGCAGTATTTT.

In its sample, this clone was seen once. The CDR3 spells CASSSTGSGQPQHF. The CDR3 coding sequence is TGTGCCAGCAGCTCGACAGGTTCAGGACAGCCCCAGCATTTT. This rearrangement joins TRBV7-2 to TRBJ1-5, with D possibly TRBD1 on 6 matching bases. Trimming stripped 4 bases from V and 7 bases from J, with 14 bases between. Germline V CDR1 and CDR2: SGHTA, FQGNSA. This CDR3 spans 14 amino acids.

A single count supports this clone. CDR3 in DNA: TGTGCCAGCAGCAAAGGCAGGGGGCTTTCTCGCACAGATACGCAGTATTTT. It translates to CASSKGRGLSRTDTQYF. The chain joins TRBV21-1 to TRBJ2-3; the table's D call of TRBD1 was not tested on the DNA. TRBV21-1 constitutes a pseudogene. The CDR3 consists of 17 residues.

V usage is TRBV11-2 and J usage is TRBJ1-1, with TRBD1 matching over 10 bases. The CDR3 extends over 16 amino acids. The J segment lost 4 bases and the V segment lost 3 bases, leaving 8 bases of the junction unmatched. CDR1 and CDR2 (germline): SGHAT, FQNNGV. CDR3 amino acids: CASSFGQGGLGTEAFF. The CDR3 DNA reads TGTGCCAGCAGCTTTGGACAGGGGGGCTTGGGCACTGAAGCTTTCTTT.